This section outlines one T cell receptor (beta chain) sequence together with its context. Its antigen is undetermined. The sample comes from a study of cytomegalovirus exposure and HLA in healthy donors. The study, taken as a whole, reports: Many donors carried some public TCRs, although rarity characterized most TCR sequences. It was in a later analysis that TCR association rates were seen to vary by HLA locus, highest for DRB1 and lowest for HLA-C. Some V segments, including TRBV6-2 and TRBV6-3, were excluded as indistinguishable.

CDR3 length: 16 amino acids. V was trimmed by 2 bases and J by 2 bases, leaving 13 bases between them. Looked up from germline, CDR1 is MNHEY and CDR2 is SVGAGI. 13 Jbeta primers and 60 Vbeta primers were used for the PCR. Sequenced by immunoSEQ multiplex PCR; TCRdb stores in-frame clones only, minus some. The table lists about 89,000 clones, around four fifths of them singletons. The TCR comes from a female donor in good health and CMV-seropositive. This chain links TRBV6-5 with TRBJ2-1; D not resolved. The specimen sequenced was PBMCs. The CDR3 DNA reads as TGTGCCAGCAGTTACCAACGGAGCCCGGCCTACAATGAGCAGTTCTTC. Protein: CASSYQRSPAYNEQFF.